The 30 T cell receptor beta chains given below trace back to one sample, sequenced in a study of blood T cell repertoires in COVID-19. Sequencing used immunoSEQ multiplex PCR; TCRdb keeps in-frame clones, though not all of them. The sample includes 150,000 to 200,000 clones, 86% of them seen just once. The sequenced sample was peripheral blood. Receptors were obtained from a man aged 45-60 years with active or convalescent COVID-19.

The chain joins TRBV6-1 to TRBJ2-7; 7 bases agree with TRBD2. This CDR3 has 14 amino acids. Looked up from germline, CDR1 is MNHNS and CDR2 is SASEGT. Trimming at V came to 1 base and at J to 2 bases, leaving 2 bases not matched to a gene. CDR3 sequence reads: CASSEGAGAYEQYF. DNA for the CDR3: TGTGCCAGCAGTGAAGGGGCGGGAGCCTACGAGCAGTACTTC.

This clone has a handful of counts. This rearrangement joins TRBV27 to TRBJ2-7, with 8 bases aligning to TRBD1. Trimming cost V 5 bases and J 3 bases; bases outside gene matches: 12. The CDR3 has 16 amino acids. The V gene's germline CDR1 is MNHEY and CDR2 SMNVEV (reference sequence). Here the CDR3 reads CASSPHPVDRVYEQYF. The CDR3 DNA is TGTGCCAGCAGTCCACATCCCGTGGACAGGGTCTACGAGCAGTACTTC.

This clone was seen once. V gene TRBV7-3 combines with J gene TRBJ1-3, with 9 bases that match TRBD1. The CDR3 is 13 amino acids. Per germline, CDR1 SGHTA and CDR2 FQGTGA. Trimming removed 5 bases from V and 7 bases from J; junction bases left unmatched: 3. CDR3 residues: CASSQGQGNTIYF. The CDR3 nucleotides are TGTGCCAGCAGCCAAGGACAGGGGAACACCATATATTTT.

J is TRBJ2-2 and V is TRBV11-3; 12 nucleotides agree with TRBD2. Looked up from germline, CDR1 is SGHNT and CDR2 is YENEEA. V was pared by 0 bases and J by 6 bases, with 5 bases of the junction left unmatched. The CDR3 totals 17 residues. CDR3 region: CASSLDSTSGRAGELFF. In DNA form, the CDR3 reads TGTGCCAGCAGCTTAGATTCGACTAGCGGGAGAGCCGGGGAGCTGTTTTTT. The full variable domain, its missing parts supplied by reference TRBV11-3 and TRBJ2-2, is EAGVVQSPRYKIIEKKQPVAFWCNPISGHNTLYWYLQNLGQGPELLIRYENEEAVDDSQLPKDRFSAERLKGVDSTLKIQPAELGDSAVYLCASSLDSTSGRAGELFFGEGSRLTVL.

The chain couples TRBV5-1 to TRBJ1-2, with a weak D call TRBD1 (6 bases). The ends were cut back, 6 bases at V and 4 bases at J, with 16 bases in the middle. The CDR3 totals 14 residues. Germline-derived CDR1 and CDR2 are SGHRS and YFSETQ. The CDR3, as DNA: TGCGCCAGCACATTACCGGGACAAAGCTATGGCTACACCTTC. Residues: CASTLPGQSYGYTF.

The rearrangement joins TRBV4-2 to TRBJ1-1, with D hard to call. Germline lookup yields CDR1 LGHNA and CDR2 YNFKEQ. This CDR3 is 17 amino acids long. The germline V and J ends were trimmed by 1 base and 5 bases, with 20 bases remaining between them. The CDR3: CASSQVGIIGSRTEAFF. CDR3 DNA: TGTGCCAGCAGCCAAGTAGGTATTATCGGGTCTAGGACTGAAGCTTTCTTT.

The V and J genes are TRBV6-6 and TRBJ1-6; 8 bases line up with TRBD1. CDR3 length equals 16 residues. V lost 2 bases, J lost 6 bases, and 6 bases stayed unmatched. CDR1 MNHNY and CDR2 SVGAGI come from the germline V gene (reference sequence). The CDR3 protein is CASSYVPTGVNSPLHF. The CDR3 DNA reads TGTGCCAGCAGTTACGTTCCGACAGGGGTTAATTCACCCCTCCACTTT.

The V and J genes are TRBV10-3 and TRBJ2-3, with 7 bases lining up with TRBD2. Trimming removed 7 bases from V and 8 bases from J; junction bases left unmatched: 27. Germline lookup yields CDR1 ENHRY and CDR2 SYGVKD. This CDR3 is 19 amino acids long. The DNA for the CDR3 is TGTGCCATCAATACTAGGTGGAGCGGGAACCTAGTGGATTCCCCTACGCAGTATTTT. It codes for CAINTRWSGNLVDSPTQYF.

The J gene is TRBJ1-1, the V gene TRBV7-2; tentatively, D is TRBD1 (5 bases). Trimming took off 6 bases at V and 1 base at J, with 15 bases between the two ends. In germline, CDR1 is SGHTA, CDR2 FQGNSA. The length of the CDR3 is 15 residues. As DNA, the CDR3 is TGTGCCAGCAGGAGGGACTCCCTGGGGAACACTGAAGCTTTCTTT. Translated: CASRRDSLGNTEAFF.

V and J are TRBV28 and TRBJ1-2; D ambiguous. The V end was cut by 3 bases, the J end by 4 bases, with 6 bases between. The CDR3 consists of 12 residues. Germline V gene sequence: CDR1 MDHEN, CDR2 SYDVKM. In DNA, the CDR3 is TGTGCCAGCAGTTTCAGTGTCTATGGCTACACCTTC. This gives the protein CASSFSVYGYTF.

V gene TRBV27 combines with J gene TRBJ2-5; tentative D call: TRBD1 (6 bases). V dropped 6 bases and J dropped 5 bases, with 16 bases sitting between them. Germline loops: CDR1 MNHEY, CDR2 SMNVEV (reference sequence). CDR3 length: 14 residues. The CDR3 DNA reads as TGTGCCAGCAGACCTCAGGGGAATCGGGAGACCCAGTACTTC. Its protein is CASRPQGNRETQYF.

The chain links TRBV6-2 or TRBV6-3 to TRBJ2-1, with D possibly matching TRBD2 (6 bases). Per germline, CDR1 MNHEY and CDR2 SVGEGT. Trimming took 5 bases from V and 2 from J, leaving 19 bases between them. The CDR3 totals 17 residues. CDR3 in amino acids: CASSTGLAWGTYNEQFF. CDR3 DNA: TGTGCCAGCAGTACGGGGCTAGCGTGGGGGACCTACAATGAGCAGTTCTTC.

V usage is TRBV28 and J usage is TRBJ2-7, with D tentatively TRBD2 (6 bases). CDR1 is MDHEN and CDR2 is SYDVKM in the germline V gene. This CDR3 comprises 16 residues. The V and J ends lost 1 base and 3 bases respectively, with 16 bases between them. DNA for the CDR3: TGTGCCAGCAGTTTATTCGGCTCCGGGAGCTTCTACGAGCAGTACTTC. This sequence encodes CASSLFGSGSFYEQYF. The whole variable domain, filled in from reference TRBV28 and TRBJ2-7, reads DVKVTQSSRYLVKRTGEKVFLECVQDMDHENMFWYRQDPGLGLRLIYFSYDVKMKEKGDIPEGYSVSREKKERFSLILESASTNQTSMYLCASSLFGSGSFYEQYFGPGTRLTVT.

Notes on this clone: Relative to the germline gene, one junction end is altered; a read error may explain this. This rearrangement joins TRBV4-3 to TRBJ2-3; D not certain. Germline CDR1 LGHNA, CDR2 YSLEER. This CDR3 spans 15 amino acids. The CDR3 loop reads CASSQGGLNTDTQYF. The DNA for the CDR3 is TGCGCCAGCAGTCAAGGCGGTCTGAACACAGATACGCAGTATTTT.

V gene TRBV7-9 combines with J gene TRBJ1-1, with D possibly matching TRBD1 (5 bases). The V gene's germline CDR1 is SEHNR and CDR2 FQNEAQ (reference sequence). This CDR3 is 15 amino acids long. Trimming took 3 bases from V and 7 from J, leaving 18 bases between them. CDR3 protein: CASSFGGPGESEAFF. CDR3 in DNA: TGTGCCAGCAGCTTTGGGGGACCGGGAGAAAGTGAAGCTTTCTTT.

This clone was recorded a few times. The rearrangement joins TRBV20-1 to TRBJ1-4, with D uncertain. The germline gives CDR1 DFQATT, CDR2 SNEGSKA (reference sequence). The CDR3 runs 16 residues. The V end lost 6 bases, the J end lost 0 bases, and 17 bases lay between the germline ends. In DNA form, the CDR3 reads TGCAGTGCCAGTAGCCCCTCAGGTGCAACTAATGAAAAACTGTTTTTT. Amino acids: CSASSPSGATNEKLFF.

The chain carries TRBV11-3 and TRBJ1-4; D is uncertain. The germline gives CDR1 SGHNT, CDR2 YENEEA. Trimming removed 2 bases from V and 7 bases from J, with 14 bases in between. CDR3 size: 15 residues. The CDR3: CASSLSGGRCEKLFF. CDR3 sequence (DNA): TGTGCCAGCAGCTTATCAGGTGGGCGCTGTGAAAAACTGTTTTTT. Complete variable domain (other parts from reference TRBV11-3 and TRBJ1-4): EAGVVQSPRYKIIEKKQPVAFWCNPISGHNTLYWYLQNLGQGPELLIRYENEEAVDDSQLPKDRFSAERLKGVDSTLKIQPAELGDSAVYLCASSLSGGRCEKLFFGSGTQLSVL.

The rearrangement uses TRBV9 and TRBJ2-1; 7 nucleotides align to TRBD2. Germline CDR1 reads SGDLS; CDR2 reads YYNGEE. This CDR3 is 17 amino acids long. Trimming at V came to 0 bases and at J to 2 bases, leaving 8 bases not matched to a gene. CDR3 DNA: TGTGCCAGCAGCGTAGATTTTCGGGCGGGGGCCTACAATGAGCAGTTCTTC. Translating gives CASSVDFRAGAYNEQFF.

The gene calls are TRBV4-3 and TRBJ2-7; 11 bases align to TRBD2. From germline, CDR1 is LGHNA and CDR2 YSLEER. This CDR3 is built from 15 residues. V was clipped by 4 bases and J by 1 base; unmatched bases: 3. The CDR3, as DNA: TGCGCCAGCAGCCCGACTAGCGGGGAGTCCTACGAGCAGTACTTC. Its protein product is CASSPTSGESYEQYF.

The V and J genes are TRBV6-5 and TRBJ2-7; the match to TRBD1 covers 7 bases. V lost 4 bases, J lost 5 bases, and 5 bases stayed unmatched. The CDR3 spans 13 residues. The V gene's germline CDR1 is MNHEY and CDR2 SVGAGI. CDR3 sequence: CASSSQGFNEQYF. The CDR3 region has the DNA TGTGCCAGCAGTTCACAGGGGTTTAACGAGCAGTACTTC.

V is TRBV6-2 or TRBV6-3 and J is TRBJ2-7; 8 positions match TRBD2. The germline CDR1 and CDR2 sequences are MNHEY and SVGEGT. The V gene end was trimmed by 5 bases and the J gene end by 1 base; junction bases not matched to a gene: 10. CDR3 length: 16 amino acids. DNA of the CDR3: TGTGCCAGCAGTGCACCGGGGGGGGGTTTATCCTACGAGCAGTACTTC. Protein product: CASSAPGGGLSYEQYF.

The CDR3 DNA is TGTGCCAGCTCACCAATAGACAGGGACACTGAAGCTTTCTTT. It specifies CASSPIDRDTEAFF. The chain links TRBV18 to TRBJ1-1; 7 bases line up with TRBD1. Germline loops: CDR1 KGHSH, CDR2 LQKENI. The CDR3 has 14 amino acids. V was clipped by 2 bases and J by 3 bases; unmatched bases: 3. Looking up the rest from reference TRBV18 and TRBJ1-1 gives the full variable domain: NAGVMQNPRHLVRRRGQEARLRCSPMKGHSHVYWYRQLPEEGLKFMVYLQKENIIDESGMPKERFSAEFPKEGPSILRIQQVVRGDSAAYFCASSPIDRDTEAFFGQGTRLTVV.

This CDR3 is CASSGQETLNTEAFF. The CDR3, as DNA: TGTGCCAGCAGTGGACAGGAGACCTTGAACACTGAAGCTTTCTTT. The chain is built from TRBV2 and TRBJ1-1; possible D gene TRBD1, 6 bases. This CDR3 is 15 amino acids long. Germline CDR1 and CDR2: SNHLY and FYNNEI. V lost 4 bases, J lost 0 bases, and 12 bases lay in between. Drawing the rest from reference TRBV2 and TRBJ1-1, the complete variable domain is EPEVTQTPSHQVTQMGQEVILRCVPISNHLYFYWYRQILGQKVEFLVSFYNNEISEKSEIFDDQFSVERPDGSNFTLKIRSTKLEDSAMYFCASSGQETLNTEAFFGQGTRLTVV.

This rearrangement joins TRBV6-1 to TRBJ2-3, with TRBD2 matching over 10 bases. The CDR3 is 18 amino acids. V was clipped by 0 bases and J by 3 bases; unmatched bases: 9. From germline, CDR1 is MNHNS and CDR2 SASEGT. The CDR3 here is CASSEAGASGGWTDTQYF. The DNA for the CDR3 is TGTGCCAGCAGTGAAGCGGGAGCTAGCGGGGGATGGACAGATACGCAGTATTTT.

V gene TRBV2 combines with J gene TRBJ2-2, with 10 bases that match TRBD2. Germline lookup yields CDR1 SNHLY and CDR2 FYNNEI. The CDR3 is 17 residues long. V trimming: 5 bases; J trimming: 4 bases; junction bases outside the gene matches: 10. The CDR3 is CASSPITAGGVTGELFF. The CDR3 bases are TGTGCCAGCAGTCCGATCACAGCGGGAGGGGTCACCGGGGAGCTGTTTTTT.

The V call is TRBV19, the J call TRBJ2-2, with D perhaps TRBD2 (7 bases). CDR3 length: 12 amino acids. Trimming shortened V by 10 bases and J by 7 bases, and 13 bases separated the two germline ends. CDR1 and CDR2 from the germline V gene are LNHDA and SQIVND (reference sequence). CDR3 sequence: CATSRGGGELFF. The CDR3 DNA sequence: TGTGCCACCTCAAGGGGGGGCGGGGAGCTGTTTTTT.

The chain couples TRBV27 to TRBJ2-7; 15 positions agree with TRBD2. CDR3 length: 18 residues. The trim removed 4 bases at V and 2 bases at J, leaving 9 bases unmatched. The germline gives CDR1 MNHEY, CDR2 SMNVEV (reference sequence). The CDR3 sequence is CASSSGTSGRPSTYEQYF. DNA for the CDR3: TGTGCCAGCAGTTCTGGGACTAGCGGGAGGCCTTCCACCTACGAGCAGTACTTC.

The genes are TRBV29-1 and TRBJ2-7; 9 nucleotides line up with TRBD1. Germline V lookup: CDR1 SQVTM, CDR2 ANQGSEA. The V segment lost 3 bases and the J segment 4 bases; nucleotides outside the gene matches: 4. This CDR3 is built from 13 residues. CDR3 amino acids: CSVEDRGGYEQYF. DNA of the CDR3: TGCAGCGTTGAGGACAGGGGTGGATACGAGCAGTACTTC.

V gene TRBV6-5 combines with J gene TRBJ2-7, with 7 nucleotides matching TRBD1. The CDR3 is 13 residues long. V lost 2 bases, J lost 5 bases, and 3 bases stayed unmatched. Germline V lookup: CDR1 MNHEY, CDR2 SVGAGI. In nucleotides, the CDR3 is TGTGCCAGCAGTTACAGGGGGCGAGACGAGCAGTACTTC. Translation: CASSYRGRDEQYF.

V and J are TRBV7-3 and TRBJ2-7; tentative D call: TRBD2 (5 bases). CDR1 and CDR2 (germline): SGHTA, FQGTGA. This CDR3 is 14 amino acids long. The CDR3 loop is CATLGRGSRDEQYF. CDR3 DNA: TGTGCTACGCTCGGACGGGGAAGTAGGGACGAGCAGTACTTC.